This entry lists 31 T cell receptor beta chains sequenced from one sample in a study of graft-versus-host responses after intestinal transplantation. This table comes from immunoSEQ multiplex PCR, and its TCRdb copy is limited to in-frame clones, with some not included. Of about 130,000 clones listed, around nine tenths are singletons. Their recognized antigens are unknown. The sample in question was unstimulated CD4+ T cells sorted from spleen or lymph node cells, obtained before intestinal transplant. The origin of the receptors is a human donor who received an intestinal transplant.

The CDR3 sequence: CASSLSTGSYEQYF. The DNA of the CDR3 is TGTGCCAGCAGCTTATCGACGGGATCCTACGAGCAGTACTTC. The chain uses TRBV7-3 and TRBJ2-7, with a tentative D call TRBD2 (5 bases). V was shortened by 2 bases and J by 1 base, with 9 bases between the two germline ends. Germline V lookup: CDR1 SGHTA, CDR2 FQGTGA. The CDR3 extends over 14 amino acids.

The chain is built from TRBV7-9 and TRBJ1-5; a possible D gene is TRBD1 (5 bases). Looked up from germline, CDR1 is SEHNR and CDR2 is FQNEAQ (reference sequence). The CDR3 loop spans 14 amino acids. Trimming shortened V by 5 bases and J by 4 bases, and 12 bases separated the two germline ends. This CDR3 is CASSREPGNQPQHF. Written as DNA, the CDR3 is TGTGCCAGCAGCCGGGAGCCAGGGAATCAGCCCCAGCATTTT.

The genes are TRBV14 and TRBJ1-1; no clear D gene. V dropped 1 base and J dropped 8 bases, with 11 bases sitting between them. This CDR3 has 13 residues. In germline, CDR1 is SGHDN, CDR2 FVKESK. This CDR3 reads CASSQVYDMEAFF. As DNA, the CDR3 is TGTGCCAGCAGCCAAGTTTATGACATGGAAGCTTTCTTT.

V gene TRBV7-8 combines with J gene TRBJ1-6; D is perhaps TRBD1 (6 bases). Germline V CDR1 and CDR2: SGHVS, FQNEAQ. The V end was cut by 0 bases, the J end by 3 bases, with 12 bases between. The CDR3 totals 17 residues. The CDR3 region is CASSLAVTGNYNSPLHF. The CDR3 DNA reads as TGTGCCAGCAGCTTAGCGGTTACAGGGAACTATAATTCACCCCTCCACTTT.

DNA of the CDR3: TGCGCCAGCAGCCGGGGACAGGGGGACAATGAGCAGTTCTTC. It specifies CASSRGQGDNEQFF. The gene calls are TRBV5-1 and TRBJ2-1, with 11 bases matching TRBD1. Germline V gives CDR1 SGHRS, CDR2 YFSETQ. The CDR3 has 14 residues. The V segment lost 4 bases and the J segment 5 bases; nucleotides outside the gene matches: 2.

This clone was detected a few times. The V call is TRBV19, the J call TRBJ1-1; no reliable D call. Germline CDR1 LNHDA, CDR2 SQIVND (reference sequence). The germline V and J ends were trimmed by 6 bases and 7 bases, with 12 bases remaining between them. The CDR3 has 12 residues. The CDR3 reads CASSRHKNEAFF. The CDR3 DNA sequence: TGTGCCAGTAGCCGTCACAAGAATGAAGCTTTCTTT.

The gene calls are TRBV5-1 and TRBJ2-7; 7 bases are shared with TRBD2. Losses at the gene ends were 4 bases for V and 0 bases for J; bases not matched to a gene: 7. Per the germline V gene, CDR1 is SGHRS and CDR2 is YFSETQ. The CDR3 is 15 amino acids. Written as DNA, the CDR3 is TGCGCCAGCAGCACAAGCGGGGTCAGCTCCTACGAGCAGTACTTC. Translated: CASSTSGVSSYEQYF.

V gene TRBV11-2 combines with J gene TRBJ2-5; TRBD2 might be the D (5 bases). CDR1 and CDR2 (germline): SGHAT, FQNNGV. Trimming cost V 3 bases and J 3 bases, with 11 bases left between them. This CDR3 has 14 residues. Here the CDR3 DNA reads TGTGCCAGCAGCTTCGGGGTGAATAAAGAGACCCAGTACTTC. It translates to CASSFGVNKETQYF.

The chain carries TRBV7-2 and TRBJ2-5; D is unresolved. The germline V gene encodes CDR1 SGHTA and CDR2 FQGNSA. CDR3 size: 13 residues. V gave up 5 bases and J gave up 5 bases, with 12 bases separating them. In DNA, the CDR3 is TGTGCCAGCAGCCCGGGCCGGCGGGAGACCCAGTACTTC. Translation: CASSPGRRETQYF.

The V gene is TRBV7-8, the J gene TRBJ1-1; tentatively, D is TRBD1 (5 bases). The CDR3 contains 13 residues. Germline assignment: CDR1 SGHVS and CDR2 FQNEAQ. Between the trimmed V and J ends, which lost 5 bases and 5 bases, there was a span of 12 bases. This CDR3 reads CASSPPGITEAFF. The CDR3 region has the DNA TGTGCCAGCAGCCCACCAGGGATTACTGAAGCTTTCTTT.

This clone was observed a single time. This chain connects TRBV19 to TRBJ1-2; TRBD1 aligns across 7 bases. CDR3 length: 15 amino acids. The germline V gene has CDR1 LNHDA and CDR2 SQIVND (reference sequence). After removal of 5 bases from V and 4 bases from J, the junction contained 10 bases not matched to a gene. In DNA form, the CDR3 reads TGTGCCAGTAGTCCACAGGGGACCTTAGGCTATGGCTACACCTTC. Translation: CASSPQGTLGYGYTF.

The rearrangement joins TRBV7-3 to TRBJ2-1; D assignment may be TRBD1 or TRBD2 (5 bases each). This CDR3 comprises 14 residues. V lost 5 bases and J 10 bases, leaving 18 bases between the germline ends. Germline V gene lookup returns CDR1 SGHTA and CDR2 FQGTGA. The CDR3 is CASSPGPRRGEQFF. CDR3 in DNA: TGTGCCAGCAGCCCGGGACCCCGACGGGGAGAGCAGTTCTTC.

J is TRBJ1-6 and V is TRBV14; D is uncertain. From germline, CDR1 is SGHDN and CDR2 FVKESK. This CDR3 is built from 16 residues. V gave up 1 base and J gave up 5 bases, with 12 bases separating them. The CDR3 here is CASSQGLFTNNSPLHF. The DNA for the CDR3 is TGTGCCAGCAGCCAAGGTCTCTTCACTAATAATTCACCCCTCCACTTT.

The chain couples TRBV25-1 to TRBJ1-6, with a possible D match to TRBD1 (6 bases). CDR3 length: 15 amino acids. V was clipped by 5 bases and J by 4 bases, with 12 bases between them. The germline gives CDR1 MGHDK, CDR2 SYGVNS. The CDR3 sequence: CASSLQQGYNSPLHF. As DNA, the CDR3 is TGTGCCAGCAGTCTCCAACAGGGTTATAATTCACCCCTCCACTTT.

V is TRBV9 and J is TRBJ2-1; TRBD1 is a possible D gene (5 bases). Germline CDR1 and CDR2: SGDLS and YYNGEE. The CDR3 is 17 residues long. V shed 0 bases and J shed 0 bases, with 13 bases lying between them. The CDR3 is CASSVGPGISSYNEQFF. In nucleotides, the CDR3 is TGTGCCAGCAGCGTAGGTCCAGGGATAAGCTCCTACAATGAGCAGTTCTTC.

The chain employs TRBV29-1 and TRBJ2-5; the D gene is possibly TRBD2 (6 bases). The CDR3 is 13 residues long. Trimming shortened V by 2 bases and J by 4 bases, and 11 bases separated the two germline ends. The germline gives CDR1 SQVTM, CDR2 ANQGSEA. As DNA, the CDR3 is TGCAGCGTTGAACGCGGGACGAGAGAGACCCAGTACTTC. Protein sequence: CSVERGTRETQYF.

The chain links TRBV5-1 to TRBJ2-1; D gene ambiguous. V lost 0 bases to trimming and J lost 3 bases, with 1 base between them. The germline V gene has CDR1 SGHRS and CDR2 YFSETQ. This CDR3 is 12 amino acids long. CDR3: CASSLDYNEQFF. The CDR3 coding sequence is TGCGCCAGCAGCTTGGACTACAATGAGCAGTTCTTC.

The chain couples TRBV9 to TRBJ2-6; the D is unclear. The length of the CDR3 is 17 residues. Per the germline V gene, CDR1 is SGDLS and CDR2 is YYNGEE. V shed 3 bases and J shed 0 bases, with 13 bases lying between them. This chain's CDR3 is CASSAFSSYSGANVLTF. In nucleotides, the CDR3 is TGTGCCAGCAGCGCCTTCTCTTCCTACTCTGGGGCCAACGTCCTGACTTTC.

This clone was counted between two and nine times. V and J are TRBV30 and TRBJ1-3; the D gene is possibly TRBD1 (6 bases). The CDR3 covers 17 residues. The germline gives CDR1 GTSNPN, CDR2 SVGIG (reference sequence). The V gene lost 4 bases and the J gene lost 3 bases, with 22 bases spanning the gap. The CDR3 protein is CAWIRTPGQYFGNTIYF. CDR3 coding DNA: TGTGCCTGGATCCGCACCCCCGGACAGTACTTTGGAAACACCATATATTTT. Full variable domain (rest looked up from reference TRBV30 and TRBJ1-3): SQTIHQWPATLVQPVGSPLSLECTVEGTSNPNLYWYRQAAGRGLQLLFYSVGIGQISSEVPQNLSASRPQDRQFILSSKKLLLSDSGFYLCAWIRTPGQYFGNTIYFGEGSWLTVV.

The chain has TRBV13 and TRBJ2-5, with a weak D call TRBD2 (6 bases). CDR1 and CDR2 from the germline V gene are PRHDT and FYEKMQ (reference sequence). V was clipped by 0 bases and J by 4 bases, with 6 bases between them. The CDR3 length is 13 residues. CDR3 in DNA: TGTGCCAGCAGCTTAGGCGGGGGAGAGACCCAGTACTTC. Protein sequence: CASSLGGGETQYF.

The rearrangement links TRBV18 to TRBJ1-1; 8 nucleotides align to TRBD1. With V trimmed by 8 bases and J by 0 bases, 2 bases remained unmatched. The CDR3 extends over 13 amino acids. CDR1 KGHSH and CDR2 LQKENI come from the germline V gene. CDR3 bases: TGTGCCAGCGGACAGGGTATGAACACTGAAGCTTTCTTT. It is translated as CASGQGMNTEAFF.

In its sample, this clone was seen a few times. The V and J genes are TRBV18 and TRBJ1-4; D is undetermined. The V and J ends lost 4 bases and 8 bases respectively, with 5 bases between them. In germline, CDR1 is KGHSH, CDR2 LQKENI. The CDR3 loop spans 11 amino acids. The CDR3 sequence is CASSQDEKLFF. Here the CDR3 DNA reads TGTGCCAGCTCACAAGACGAAAAACTGTTTTTT.

V and J are TRBV10-3 and TRBJ1-1; 8 nucleotides agree with TRBD1. J gave up 0 bases and V 6 bases, and 3 bases lay outside the gene matches. The CDR3 runs to 14 residues. CDR1 ENHRY and CDR2 SYGVKD come from the germline V gene. This CDR3 is CAIRPGQVNTEAFF. The CDR3 DNA reads TGTGCCATCAGGCCGGGACAGGTGAACACTGAAGCTTTCTTT.

About this clone: Germline is not matched at one junction end, which may reflect a read error. The chain combines TRBV11-1 with TRBJ2-5; TRBD2 aligns across 9 bases. Germline V gene lookup returns CDR1 SGHAT and CDR2 FQDESV (reference sequence). This CDR3 region has 19 residues. This CDR3 is CASSPQGATPRGGQKTQYF. The CDR3 nucleotides read TGTGCCAGCAGCCCCCAAGGAGCTACACCGCGGGGGGGCCAAAAGACCCAGTACTTC. Based on the CDR3 plus reference TRBV11-1 and TRBJ2-5, the full variable domain is EAEVAQSPRYKITEKSQAVAFWCDPISGHATLYWYRQILGQGPELLVQFQDESVVDDSQLPKDRFSAERLKGVDSTLKIQPAELGDSAMYLCASSPQGATPRGGQKTQYFGPGTRLLVL.

The rearrangement joins TRBV5-6 to TRBJ2-7; D is ambiguous. Trimming removed 2 bases at V and 0 bases at J, with 6 bases between. CDR1 is SGHDT and CDR2 is YYEEEE in the germline V gene. The CDR3 consists of 13 residues. DNA for the CDR3: TGTGCCAGCAGCTTTGGCTTCTCCTACGAGCAGTACTTC. Translating gives CASSFGFSYEQYF. The variable domain in full, with the rest retrieved from reference TRBV5-6 and TRBJ2-7, is DAGVTQSPTHLIKTRGQQVTLRCSPKSGHDTVSWYQQALGQGPQFIFQYYEEEERQRGNFPDRFSGHQFPNYSSELNVNALLLGDSALYLCASSFGFSYEQYFGPGTRLTVT.

The chain uses TRBV2 and TRBJ2-1; 9 bases line up with TRBD1. J lost 2 bases, V lost 5 bases, and 4 bases had no gene match. CDR1 is SNHLY and CDR2 is FYNNEI in the germline V gene. The CDR3 has 15 residues. CDR3 sequence (DNA): TGTGCCAGCAGTAGGGGGACAGGGACCTACAATGAGCAGTTCTTC. Encoded protein: CASSRGTGTYNEQFF.

The chain joins TRBV5-1 to TRBJ2-2; D gene ambiguous. V dropped 10 bases and J dropped 1 base, with 8 bases sitting between them. The CDR3 is 12 residues long. CDR1 SGHRS and CDR2 YFSETQ come from the germline V gene. In DNA form, the CDR3 reads TGCGCCGCCAGACAGAACACCGGGGAGCTGTTTTTT. Residues: CAARQNTGELFF. Full variable domain (missing parts from reference TRBV5-1 and TRBJ2-2): KAGVTQTPRYLIKTRGQQVTLSCSPISGHRSVSWYQQTPGQGLQFLFEYFSETQRNKGNFPGRFSGRQFSNSRSEMNVSTLELGDSALYLCAARQNTGELFFGEGSRLTVL.

This sequence joins TRBV7-9 and TRBJ1-6; perhaps TRBD1 as D (5 bases). This CDR3 has 13 residues. The germline CDR1 and CDR2 sequences are SEHNR and FQNEAQ (reference sequence). V lost 8 bases to trimming and J lost 2 bases, with 7 bases between them. The CDR3 coding sequence is TGTGCCAGCGGGGGGGCCTATAATTCACCCCTCCACTTT. This codes for CASGGAYNSPLHF.

In DNA form, the CDR3 reads TGTGCCAGCAGTTTAGCGGGGGGTTCCTACGAGCAGTACTTC. Encoded protein: CASSLAGGSYEQYF. This chain joins TRBV6-6 and TRBJ2-7; 10 bases align to TRBD2. The CDR3 contains 14 residues. Germline trimming cut 4 bases from V and 1 base from J; bases unmatched to any gene: 1. Germline V gene data show CDR1 as MNHNY and CDR2 as SVGAGI (reference sequence).

V gene TRBV9 combines with J gene TRBJ2-3, with D unresolved. V lost 0 bases and J lost 5, with 13 bases in between. The CDR3 extends over 15 amino acids. In germline, CDR1 is SGDLS, CDR2 YYNGEE. CDR3: CASSVEFGRRDTQYF. CDR3 coding DNA: TGTGCCAGCAGCGTAGAATTCGGCAGGAGAGATACGCAGTATTTT.

The V gene is TRBV21-1, the J gene TRBJ1-5; the table's D call, TRBD1, was not checked against the DNA. TRBV21-1 is a documented pseudogene. The CDR3 has 15 amino acids. In nucleotides, the CDR3 is TGTGCCAGCACCACGACAGGGGGCGGCAATCAGCCCCAGCATTTT. Its protein is CASTTTGGGNQPQHF.